The 15 T cell receptor beta chains listed next were all sequenced from one sample in a study of T cell repertoires in cytomegalovirus infection. Using its own MiXCR run on the reads, TCRdb lists one record per CDR3 protein. The sample lists roughly 600,000 distinct CDR3 sequences; roughly 24% were seen once. The sample consisted of CD8+ T cells from PBMCs. Receptors were obtained from a human donor in good health (CMV status not recorded). Some clones in this sample may be carry-over from other donors' samples.

The rearrangement uses TRBV5-4 and TRBJ2-7; a weak D match, TRBD1 (6 bases). The length of the CDR3 is 13 residues. Deletions cut 7 bases from V and 0 bases from J, with 11 bases between. CDR1 is SGHNT, CDR2 YYREEE, per germline (reference sequence). The CDR3 reads CASEGQDSYEQYF. The CDR3 coding sequence is TGTGCCAGCGAGGGACAAGACTCCTACGAGCAGTACTTC.

Details on this clonotype: Given a much more abundant clone one base away, this may be a read error. The chain links TRBV12-3 or TRBV12-4 to TRBJ1-2, with D maybe TRBD1 (6 bases). The germline V and J ends were trimmed by 10 bases and 6 bases, with 24 bases remaining between them. This CDR3 contains 15 residues. Here the CDR3 reads CANRPPGAREDGYTF. The CDR3 DNA is TGTGCCAACAGACCCCCGGGGGCTAGGGAAGATGGCTACACCTTC.

The chain employs TRBV7-6 and TRBJ2-3; D may be TRBD2 (6 bases). The CDR3 loop spans 14 amino acids. V lost 4 bases and J lost 2, with 10 bases in between. The germline V gene encodes CDR1 SGHVS and CDR2 FNYEAQ. CDR3 residues: CASSSRGTTDTQYF. CDR3 coding DNA: TGTGCCAGCAGCTCACGGGGGACCACAGATACGCAGTATTTT.

This clonotype has a handful of counts. The chain carries TRBV7-9 and TRBJ2-3, with 7 bases aligning to TRBD2. The CDR3 is 16 residues long. In germline, CDR1 is SEHNR, CDR2 FQNEAQ (reference sequence). The V and J ends lost 5 bases and 0 bases, in that order; junction bases with no gene match: 8. CDR3 in amino acids: CASSPTWGGSTDTQYF. The CDR3 DNA reads as TGTGCCAGCAGCCCTACGTGGGGGGGGAGCACAGATACGCAGTATTTT.

The chain links TRBV4-2 to TRBJ2-3, with no clear D. V shed 0 bases and J shed 4 bases, with 20 bases lying between them. The CDR3 covers 18 residues. The germline gives CDR1 LGHNA, CDR2 YNFKEQ. CDR3 region: CASSQDPPDIIGSDTQYF. The CDR3 DNA sequence: TGTGCCAGCAGCCAAGATCCCCCCGACATCATCGGCTCAGATACGCAGTATTTT.

Ten or more counts support this clonotype. V is TRBV7-2 and J is TRBJ2-5; D possibly matches TRBD1 or TRBD2 (5 bases each). CDR3 length equals 14 residues. Germline V gene sequence: CDR1 SGHTA, CDR2 FQGNSA. Deletions cut 5 bases from V and 4 bases from J, with 14 bases between. DNA for the CDR3: TGTGCCAGCAGCCCAGGGAGAGGGGCAGAGACCCAGTACTTC. Residues: CASSPGRGAETQYF. Full variable domain (outside the CDR3, taken from reference TRBV7-2 and TRBJ2-5): GAGVSQSPSNKVTEKGKDVELRCDPISGHTALYWYRQSLGQGLEFLIYFQGNSAPDKSGLPSDRFSAERTGGSVSTLTIQRTQQEDSAVYLCASSPGRGAETQYFGPGTRLLVL.

A remark on this clonotype: No conserved phenylalanine or tryptophan ends this CDR3, so it is likely a read error. J is TRBJ1-2 and V is TRBV29-1, with 11 positions matching TRBD1. Per germline, CDR1 SQVTM and CDR2 ANQGSEA. The CDR3 totals 17 residues. The CDR3 reads CSVQEYRDRGFDYGYTS. CDR3 DNA sequence: TGCAGCGTTCAAGAGTACCGGGACAGGGGGTTCGACTATGGCTACACCTCC.

This clonotype has only a few counts. The chain is built from TRBV13 and TRBJ2-1, with D perhaps matching TRBD2 (6 bases). V shed 4 bases and J shed 6 bases, with 13 bases lying between them. Germline V gives CDR1 PRHDT, CDR2 FYEKMQ (reference sequence). CDR3 length equals 14 residues. CDR3 in amino acids: CASSSEDGGNEQFF. The CDR3 DNA follows: TGTGCCAGCAGCTCTGAGGACGGGGGCAATGAGCAGTTCTTC.

This clonotype has at least ten counts. This chain connects TRBV29-1 to TRBJ1-2; tentatively, D is TRBD1 (6 bases). Germline loops: CDR1 SQVTM, CDR2 ANQGSEA. Trimming took 7 bases from V and 0 from J, leaving 15 bases between them. The CDR3 is 14 amino acids. The DNA for the CDR3 is TGCAGCGCTAGGACAGTACAAACTAACTATGGCTACACCTTC. Residues: CSARTVQTNYGYTF. The whole variable domain, remainder taken from reference TRBV29-1 and TRBJ1-2, is SAVISQKPSRDICQRGTSLTIQCQVDSQVTMMFWYRQQPGQSLTLIATANQGSEATYESGFVIDKFPISRPNLTFSTLTVSNMSPEDSSIYLCSARTVQTNYGYTFGSGTRLTVV.

Ten or more counts support this clonotype. The chain has TRBV7-2 and TRBJ2-2, with TRBD1 matching over 7 bases. Germline V CDR1 and CDR2: SGHTA, FQGNSA. There are 16 residues in the CDR3. The V segment lost 6 bases and the J segment 0 bases; nucleotides outside the gene matches: 7. CDR3 DNA sequence: TGTGCCAGCAGATTAAACAGGGGCCCGAACACCGGGGAGCTGTTTTTT. Protein: CASRLNRGPNTGELFF.

V and J are TRBV5-1 and TRBJ2-3; no clear D. V was cut by 1 base and J by 7 bases, with 10 bases left in between. Germline V CDR1 and CDR2: SGHRS, YFSETQ. The CDR3 contains 13 residues. The CDR3 spells CASSLLTPNTQYF. The CDR3 DNA follows: TGCGCCAGCAGCTTGCTGACCCCAAATACGCAGTATTTT.

This chain joins TRBV27 and TRBJ2-5; possible D gene TRBD2, 6 bases. Trimming left V 5 bases short and J 3 bases short, with 16 bases between. The CDR3 is 15 amino acids. The germline gives CDR1 MNHEY, CDR2 SMNVEV (reference sequence). This CDR3 is CASSPRSGGEETQYF. CDR3 nucleotide sequence: TGTGCCAGCAGTCCCAGAAGCGGAGGGGAAGAGACCCAGTACTTC.

The chain is built from TRBV11-2 and TRBJ1-2; D is possibly TRBD1 (5 bases). Germline CDR1 and CDR2: SGHAT and FQNNGV. V shed 2 bases and J shed 2 bases, with 27 bases lying between them. The CDR3 is 20 amino acids. The CDR3 sequence: CASSLFLFGAGRHMNYGYTF. CDR3 bases: TGTGCCAGCAGCTTATTCCTCTTCGGGGCAGGGCGACATATGAACTATGGCTACACCTTC.

In its sample, this clonotype was seen many times. The chain carries TRBV7-6 and TRBJ2-3, with D perhaps TRBD1 or TRBD2 (5 bases each). The CDR3 sequence is 15 residues long. Trimming stripped 4 bases from V and 6 bases from J, with 17 bases between. Looked up from germline, CDR1 is SGHVS and CDR2 is FNYEAQ. The CDR3 here is CASSSRDASLDTQYF. The CDR3 DNA is TGTGCCAGCAGCTCCCGGGACGCCTCCTTGGATACGCAGTATTTT. The variable domain in full, completed from reference TRBV7-6 and TRBJ2-3, reads GAGVSQSPRYKVTKRGQDVALRCDPISGHVSLYWYRQALGQGPEFLTYFNYEAQQDKSGLPNDRFSAERPEGSISTLTIQRTEQRDSAMYRCASSSRDASLDTQYFGPGTRLTVL.

This clonotype has at least ten counts. This chain joins TRBV7-9 and TRBJ1-5; weak D call: TRBD1 (6 bases). This CDR3 region has 15 residues. Germline V gene data show CDR1 as SEHNR and CDR2 as FQNEAQ (reference sequence). Trimming took off 6 bases at V and 6 bases at J, with 18 bases between the two ends. The CDR3 DNA follows: TGTGCCAGCAGTCACGGGGGGGCGCCCGGTCAGCCCCAGCATTTT. It specifies CASSHGGAPGQPQHF.